This entry concerns a single TCR beta chain. The target antigen is unknown. A much more abundant neighbour one base away suggests this may be a read error. The data derive from a study of molecular identifiers for immune sequencing clone quantification. Study in general: With replicates, the RNA of about 20,000 or 100,000 naive CD8 cells was split five ways and four were sequenced.

Study conclusions and caveats: A shared barcode on identical TCR molecules could lead to underestimated sizes for highly expanded clones.

The length of the CDR3 is 21 residues. In germline, CDR1 is DFQATT, CDR2 SNEGSKA (reference sequence). TCRdb used MiXCR to reprocess the PCR reads, holding one entry per CDR3 protein. The sample has 85,000 to 90,000 distinct CDR3 sequences; around 25% are singletons. The sample was naive CD8+ T cells from blood, with Jurkat cell RNA spiked in. Regarding subset: FACS-sorted CD8+CD4-CCR7+CD45RA+ naive T cells. The TCR was taken from a human donor in good health. Some libraries in this study had Jurkat cell RNA spiked in. V gene TRBV20-1 combines with J gene TRBJ2-3, with TRBD2 identical over 10 bases. Here the CDR3 DNA reads TGCAGTGCTAGAGATCAGCGGGGGGGCGGTATGAGGCGGTCCGGAACAGCTACGCAGTATTTT. Its protein product is CSARDQRGGGMRRSGTATQYF.